This T cell receptor beta chain appears in the sequencing data of a study of CD8 T cells in Susac syndrome. Multiple sclerosis controls were treatment-naive patients with stable or active relapsing-remitting disease. Both CD4+ and CD8+ T cells were negatively isolated, and TEMRA cells underwent FACS enrichment. The study, taken as a whole, reports: In its TCR sequencing and HLA analysis, the study acknowledged that the number of individuals was relatively small.

Regarding this clonotype: Its antigen is still unknown.

RNA was extracted with the RNeasy kit, and a quantity of roughly 0.5 to 1 ug was reverse transcribed using random hexamers. TCRdb re-called the immunoSEQ multiplex PCR reads through MiXCR, storing one row per CDR3 protein. The data show 150,000 to 200,000 distinct CDR3 sequences, with approximately 96% seen just once and around 0.15% held by the top ten. Sample: CD8+ T cells from PBMCs. This TCR came from a human donor with multiple sclerosis.

CDR3 loop: CASSPPWQTGENTEAFF. The DNA for the CDR3 is TGCGCCAGCAGTCCACCATGGCAGACAGGGGAGAACACTGAAGCTTTCTTT. The genes are TRBV23-1 and TRBJ1-1; TRBD1 agrees at 8 bases. TRBV23-1 is filed as an ORF, its function uncertain. V trimming: 4 bases; J trimming: 1 base; junction bases outside the gene matches: 11. CDR3 length: 17 amino acids.